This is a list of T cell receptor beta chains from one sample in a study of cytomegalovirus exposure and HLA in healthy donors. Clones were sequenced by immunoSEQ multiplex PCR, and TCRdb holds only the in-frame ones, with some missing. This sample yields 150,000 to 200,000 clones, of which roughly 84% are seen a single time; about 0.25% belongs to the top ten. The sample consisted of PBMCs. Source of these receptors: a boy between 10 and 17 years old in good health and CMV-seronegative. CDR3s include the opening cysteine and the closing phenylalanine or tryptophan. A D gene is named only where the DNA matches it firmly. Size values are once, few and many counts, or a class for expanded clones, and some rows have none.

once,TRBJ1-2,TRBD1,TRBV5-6,TGTGCCAGCAGCAGCGACAGGGACGGCTACACCTTC,CASSSDRDGYTF
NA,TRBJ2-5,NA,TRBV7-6,TGTGCCAGCAGCTTAGATCCTAGTGGGGAGACCCAGTACTTC,CASSLDPSGETQYF
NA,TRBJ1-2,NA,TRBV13,TGTGCCATCCGAGAGGCTAACTATGGCTACACCTTC,CAIREANYGYTF
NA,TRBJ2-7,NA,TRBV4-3,TGCGCCAGCAGCCAAGATCCTCGTTATAATGTGCAGTACTTC,CASSQDPRYNVQYF
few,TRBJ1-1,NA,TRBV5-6,TGTGCCAGCAGCTTCGGGGGGGACACTGAAGCTTTCTTT,CASSFGGDTEAFF
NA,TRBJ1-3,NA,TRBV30,TGTGCCTCCAAGGGAGTTACTGGAAACACCATATATTTT,CASKGVTGNTIYF
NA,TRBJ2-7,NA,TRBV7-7,TGTGCTAGCAGCCCAGGGACACTGACCTACGAGCAGTACTTC,CASSPGTLTYEQYF
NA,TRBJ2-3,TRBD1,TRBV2,TGTGCCAGCAGTGGAGGGACAGGGAACACAGATACGCAGTATTTT,CASSGGTGNTDTQYF
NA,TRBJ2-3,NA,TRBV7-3,TGTGCCAGCAGCCAAGGGACAAGTGGCGATACGCAGTATTTT,CASSQGTSGDTQYF
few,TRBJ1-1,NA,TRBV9,TGTGCCAGCAGCGTAGTGGACTCTATGAACACTGAAGCTTTCTTT,CASSVVDSMNTEAFF
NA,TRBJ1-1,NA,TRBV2,TGTGCCAGCACTATAGAGACCCCTGAGGTGAACACTGAAGCTTTCTTT,CASTIETPEVNTEAFF
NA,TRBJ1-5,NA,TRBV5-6,TGTGCCAGCAGCTTTACAGGGAATCAGCCCCAGCATTTT,CASSFTGNQPQHF
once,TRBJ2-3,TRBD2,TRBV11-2,TGTGCCAGCAGCTTAGTCGGGGCTAGCGGGTACACAGATACGCAGTATTTT,CASSLVGASGYTDTQYF
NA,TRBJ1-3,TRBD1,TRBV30,TGTGCCTGGAGCTTAAACAGGGGGCCTGGAAACACCATATATTTT,CAWSLNRGPGNTIYF